This T cell receptor (beta chain) was obtained from a study of cytomegalovirus exposure and HLA in healthy donors. Broader study findings: Generally TCR sequences proved uncommon, though certain public TCRs appeared in numerous donors.

To note about this clone: What it recognizes is unknown.

CDR1 and CDR2 from the germline V gene are MGHDK and SYGVNS. Trimming took 4 bases from V and 2 from J, leaving 11 bases between them. The CDR3 is made up of 14 amino acids. Profiling relied on immunoSEQ multiplex PCR, and the TCRdb table lists in-frame clones only, not all of them. The data hold approximately 240,000 clones, with about 89% observed a single time. V gene TRBV25-1 combines with J gene TRBJ1-1; tentatively, D is TRBD1 (5 bases). This clonotype originated in a woman in her late teens or twenties in good health and CMV-seronegative. Sequencing used PBMCs. Here the CDR3 DNA reads TGTGCCAGCAGTGCCCGGGACTTCAACACTGAAGCTTTCTTT. Translating gives CASSARDFNTEAFF.